Below are 10 T cell receptor beta chains sequenced from a single sample in a study of cytomegalovirus exposure and HLA in healthy donors. The PCR made use of 60 Vbeta and 13 Jbeta primers. Data came from immunoSEQ multiplex PCR; TCRdb stores just in-frame clones and leaves some out. The sample includes approximately 200,000 clones. The sequenced sample consisted of PBMCs. These receptors all come from a boy under 18 in good health and CMV-seronegative.

The chain carries TRBV4-3 and TRBJ2-7; 7 nucleotides align to TRBD1. CDR1 LGHNA and CDR2 YSLEER come from the germline V gene. The CDR3 runs 16 residues. V lost 0 bases to trimming and J lost 0 bases; unmatched junction nucleotides: 5. The DNA for the CDR3 is TGCGCCAGCAGCCAAGATCGGGACAGTAACTCCTACGAGCAGTACTTC. Its protein is CASSQDRDSNSYEQYF.

The rearrangement links TRBV5-6 to TRBJ2-3, with 7 bases matching TRBD2. This CDR3 is built from 17 residues. Germline V gene data show CDR1 as SGHDT and CDR2 as YYEEEE. Unmatched junction bases numbered 13, after V lost 3 bases and J lost 3 bases. CDR3 in DNA: TGTGCCAGCAGCTCCCTGTTGGAGCGGGGTTTGACAGATACGCAGTATTTT. Amino acid sequence: CASSSLLERGLTDTQYF.

This chain links TRBV27 with TRBJ2-7; D might be TRBD1 (6 bases). The germline V gene encodes CDR1 MNHEY and CDR2 SMNVEV (reference sequence). The CDR3 runs to 14 residues. Between the trimmed V and J ends, which lost 3 bases and 0 bases, there was a span of 9 bases. The CDR3 is CASSFLDSSYEQYF. CDR3 in DNA: TGTGCCAGCAGTTTCCTGGACAGCTCCTACGAGCAGTACTTC.

The chain has TRBV2 and TRBJ1-1; a possible D gene is TRBD1 (5 bases). The CDR3 consists of 10 residues. Germline values: CDR1 SNHLY, CDR2 FYNNEI. V lost 7 bases to trimming and J lost 12 bases, with 12 bases between them. CDR3 protein: CASTGARTFF. The CDR3 nucleotides read TGTGCCAGCACTGGGGCAAGAACTTTCTTT.

The chain has TRBV6-4 and TRBJ2-1; 8 bases map to TRBD2. Per the germline V gene, CDR1 is MRHNA and CDR2 is SNTAGT. The CDR3 runs 15 residues. The junction had 7 bases not matched to a gene; V was cut back by 0 bases and J by 9 bases. In DNA form, the CDR3 reads TGTGCCAGCAGTGACTCTAGGGCGGGGGGTCGTGAGCAGTTCTTC. Protein sequence: CASSDSRAGGREQFF.

V and J are TRBV7-9 and TRBJ1-4; D remains ambiguous. Trimming took 5 bases from V and 2 from J, leaving 15 bases between them. From germline, CDR1 is SEHNR and CDR2 FQNEAQ (reference sequence). The CDR3 runs to 16 residues. DNA of the CDR3: TGTGCCAGCAGCCAAGGGATGGGAGGGACTAATGAAAAACTGTTTTTT. Its translation is CASSQGMGGTNEKLFF. Drawing the rest from reference TRBV7-9 and TRBJ1-4, the complete variable domain is DTGVSQNPRHKITKRGQNVTFRCDPISEHNRLYWYRQTLGQGPEFLTYFQNEAQLEKSRLLSDRFSAERPKGSFSTLEIQRTEQGDSAMYLCASSQGMGGTNEKLFFGSGTQLSVL.

The chain couples TRBV6-5 to TRBJ1-1, with TRBD1 matching over 11 bases. The germline V gene has CDR1 MNHEY and CDR2 SVGAGI. This CDR3 contains 15 residues. V lost 5 bases to trimming and J lost 5 bases; unmatched junction nucleotides: 7. The CDR3 DNA reads as TGTGCCAGCAGTCTGGACAGGGGGCAAAAGACTGAAGCTTTCTTT. It is translated as CASSLDRGQKTEAFF.

The chain combines TRBV5-5 with TRBJ2-3; 8 bases fit TRBD1. Germline assignment: CDR1 SGHKS and CDR2 YYEKEE (reference sequence). This CDR3 comprises 15 residues. V was pared by 3 bases and J by 2 bases, with 5 bases of the junction left unmatched. DNA for the CDR3: TGTGCCAGCAGCTGGAGGACAGGGACCACAGATACGCAGTATTTT. This encodes CASSWRTGTTDTQYF.

The chain recombines TRBV10-3 with TRBJ1-5; 8 nucleotides align to TRBD1. CDR1 and CDR2 (germline): ENHRY, SYGVKD. This CDR3 has 16 amino acids. The V and J ends lost 9 bases and 3 bases, in that order; junction bases with no gene match: 13. CDR3 residues: CAIYLPGQEINQPQHF. The CDR3 DNA is TGTGCCATTTATCTCCCGGGACAGGAAATCAATCAGCCCCAGCATTTT.

The chain recombines TRBV11-2 with TRBJ1-4; the D is unclear. In germline, CDR1 is SGHAT, CDR2 FQNNGV. The length of the CDR3 is 14 residues. The V end lost 1 base, the J end lost 1 base, and 4 bases lay between the germline ends. The CDR3 nucleotides are TGTGCCAGCAGCTTAGTGAGAACTAATGAAAAACTGTTTTTT. Translation: CASSLVRTNEKLFF.